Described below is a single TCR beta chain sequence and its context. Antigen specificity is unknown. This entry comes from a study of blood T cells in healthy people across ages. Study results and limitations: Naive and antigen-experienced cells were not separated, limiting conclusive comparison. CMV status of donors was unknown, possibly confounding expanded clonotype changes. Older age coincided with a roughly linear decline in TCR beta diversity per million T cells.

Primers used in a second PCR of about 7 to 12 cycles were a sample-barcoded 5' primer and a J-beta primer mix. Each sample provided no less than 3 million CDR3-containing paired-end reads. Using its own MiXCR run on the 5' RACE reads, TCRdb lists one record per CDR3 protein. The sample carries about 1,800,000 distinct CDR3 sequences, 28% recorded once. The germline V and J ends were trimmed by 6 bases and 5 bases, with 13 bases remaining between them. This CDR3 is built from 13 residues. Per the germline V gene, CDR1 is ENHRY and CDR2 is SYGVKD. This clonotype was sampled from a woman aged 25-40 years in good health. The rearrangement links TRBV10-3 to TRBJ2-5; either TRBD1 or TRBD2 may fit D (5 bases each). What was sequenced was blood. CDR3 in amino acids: CAIREAGRETQYF. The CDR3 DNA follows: TGTGCCATCAGGGAGGCAGGGCGGGAGACCCAGTACTTC.